This paragraph covers one TCR beta chain sequence. Antigen: not known. PCR used 60 Vbeta primers and 13 Jbeta primers. Produced via immunoSEQ multiplex PCR; TCRdb's table is partial and in-frame only. The sample includes around 100,000 clones, around 70% of them seen just once. The sample belongs to a study of cytomegalovirus exposure and HLA in healthy donors. On the study more broadly: An earlier analysis identified approximately 110 million unique TCR beta sequences in 170 million or so T cells.

CDR1 is SGHRS and CDR2 is YFSETQ in the germline V gene. CDR3 length: 16 amino acids. The V gene lost 3 bases and the J gene lost 5 bases, with 17 bases spanning the gap. Study-wide results and limits: From TCR beta sequences, most subjects' HLA-A and HLA-B alleles were reportedly predicted accurately. In a later analysis, the majority of CMV-associated beta chains seemingly showed HLA restriction. TCR beta chain V- and J-gene trimming was linked, in a later analysis, to a missense variant in DCLRE1C.

This rearrangement joins TRBV5-1 to TRBJ1-4, with D unclear. Sequencing input: PBMCs. The clonotype originates from a man aged 25-40 years in good health and CMV-seropositive. This CDR3 reads CASSYDRVADNEKLFF. The DNA for the CDR3 is TGCGCCAGCAGCTACGACCGGGTAGCGGACAATGAAAAACTGTTTTTT.